The source of this T cell receptor beta chain is a study of CD8 T cells in ankylosing spondylitis. TCRdb re-derived calls from the 5' RACE reads in MiXCR, one entry per CDR3 protein. The sample yields approximately 250,000 distinct CDR3 sequences, approximately 10% seen once. The specimen was blood, either unsorted or a sorted T cell fraction (not recorded which). This receptor was identified in a male donor with ankylosing spondylitis or in good health (not recorded which).

The CDR3 DNA sequence: TGCGCCAGCAGCCAAGCCCCCAGGGGTCCTCCCTCTAACTATGGCTACACCTTC. The encoded protein is CASSQAPRGPPSNYGYTF. The gene calls are TRBV4-1 and TRBJ1-2; D might be TRBD1 (6 bases). From germline, CDR1 is MGHRA and CDR2 YSYEKL. The CDR3 is made up of 18 amino acids. The V end was cut by 1 base, the J end by 0 bases, with 18 bases between.